These T cell receptor beta chains were read from a single sample in a study of neurological immune-mediated disorders. One entry per CDR3 protein, called by TCRdb with MiXCR from the 5' RACE reads. This repertoire shows tens of thousands of distinct CDR3 sequences, 10% found once; its top ten account for roughly 6.6%. The source material was PBMCs. The receptors stem from a woman in her 30s with HTLV-1-associated myelopathy (HAM/TSP). Both conserved end residues are part of each CDR3.

v_call,cdr3_aa
TRBV25-1,CASSEKGERGRETQYF
TRBV5-1,CASSPDPHYGYTF
TRBV5-1,CASSLAGRKYSPLHF
TRBV5-1,CASKKATTNEQYF
TRBV5-1,CASSLAYGADTQYF
TRBV12-3/TRBV12-4,CASSLSKGPAQHF
TRBV5-1,CASSLGQASYGYTF
TRBV20-1,CSARDLLRASGGRTDTQYF
TRBV15,CATSRGIEWPLSGYTF
TRBV5-5,CASRRTGTTNTEAFF
TRBV10-3,CAIRPGLLAYEQYF
TRBV5-1,CASSLAPVTEELPLNTEAFF
TRBV19,CASSISGTGIYGYTF